These 25 T cell receptor beta chains share one sample of origin, sequenced in a study of blood T cells in healthy people across ages. PCR was performed a second time for roughly 7 to 11 cycles using a sample-barcoded 5' primer and a J-beta primer mix. MiXCR was run by TCRdb on the 5' RACE reads, yielding one entry per CDR3 protein. Here the sample spans about 1.4 million distinct CDR3 sequences, around 59% being singletons. The material sequenced was blood. These TCRs come from a man in his late teens or twenties in good health.

With respect to this clonotype: The junction shows a germline mismatch at one end, possibly a read error. The chain joins TRBV7-6 to TRBJ2-7; 9 bases align to TRBD2. Germline assignment: CDR1 SGHVS and CDR2 FNYEAQ. This CDR3 has 15 residues. CDR3: CASSLAGTSSDEQYF. For the CDR3, the DNA is TGTGCCAGCAGCTTAGCCGGGACTAGCTCCGACGAGCAGTACTTC.

This clonotype appeared once. This sequence joins TRBV9 and TRBJ1-4, with D maybe TRBD1 (6 bases). V was shortened by 2 bases and J by 2 bases, with 10 bases between the two germline ends. Germline assignment: CDR1 SGDLS and CDR2 YYNGEE. The CDR3 extends over 15 amino acids. This CDR3 reads CASSVEGGTNEKLFF. The CDR3, as DNA: TGTGCCAGCAGCGTGGAGGGGGGGACTAATGAAAAACTGTTTTTT.

The genes are TRBV20-1 and TRBJ2-4; D is undetermined. Trimming stripped 0 bases from V and 0 bases from J, with 15 bases between. The CDR3 is 17 amino acids. Germline CDR1 and CDR2: DFQATT and SNEGSKA (reference sequence). The DNA of the CDR3 is TGCAGTGCTAGAGAGTTTAGCTGGGATTTAGCCAAAAACATTCAGTACTTC. Translation: CSAREFSWDLAKNIQYF.

This clonotype was observed a handful of times. The V gene is TRBV12-3 or TRBV12-4, the J gene TRBJ2-7, with a weak D call TRBD1 (6 bases). Trimming shortened V by 2 bases and J by 5 bases, and 13 bases separated the two germline ends. The CDR3 runs 14 residues. The CDR3 coding sequence is TGTGCCAGCAGTTTAAGGCAGGGGCGCGACGAGCAGTACTTC. Translated: CASSLRQGRDEQYF.

The gene calls are TRBV20-1 and TRBJ2-7; D is perhaps TRBD1 (5 bases). This CDR3 region has 15 residues. V gave up 6 bases and J gave up 0 bases, with 18 bases separating them. Germline assignment: CDR1 DFQATT and CDR2 SNEGSKA (reference sequence). The CDR3 reads CSALPGHTSSYEQYF. In DNA form, the CDR3 reads TGCAGTGCGCTACCTGGACACACAAGCTCCTACGAGCAGTACTTC.

This clonotype has only a few counts. V is TRBV6-2 or TRBV6-3 and J is TRBJ2-1; D possibly corresponds to TRBD1 (6 bases). Germline V CDR1 and CDR2: MNHEY, SVGEGT. There are 13 residues in the CDR3. V lost 4 bases to trimming and J lost 10 bases, with 14 bases between them. The CDR3, as DNA: TGTGCCAGCAGTTCCTACAGGGTCGGGGAGCAGTTCTTC. This sequence encodes CASSSYRVGEQFF.

This clonotype was recorded a few times. The chain recombines TRBV28 with TRBJ2-7; D not certain. Germline V gene sequence: CDR1 MDHEN, CDR2 SYDVKM. The V end lost 5 bases, the J end lost 7 bases, and 15 bases lay between the germline ends. This CDR3 comprises 13 residues. The CDR3 reads CASSVPSKREQYF. The DNA for the CDR3 is TGTGCCAGCAGTGTCCCCAGCAAGAGGGAGCAGTACTTC.

This sequence joins TRBV6-1 and TRBJ1-6, with D unresolved. In germline, CDR1 is MNHNS, CDR2 SASEGT. The CDR3 has 15 residues. V was pared by 7 bases and J by 7 bases, with 17 bases between. CDR3 DNA: TGTGCCAGCATATCTCTGGCGGCCGCGAATTCACCCCTCCACTTT. It yields the protein CASISLAAANSPLHF.

The chain links TRBV5-4 to TRBJ2-3, with a tentative D call TRBD2 (5 bases). V lost 4 bases and J lost 0, with 15 bases in between. CDR1 and CDR2 (germline): SGHNT, YYREEE (reference sequence). This CDR3 is built from 16 residues. The CDR3 sequence: CASSAPGSGSTDTQYF. CDR3 bases: TGTGCCAGCAGCGCCCCGGGGTCCGGGAGCACAGATACGCAGTATTTT.

This clonotype was seen a few times. The junction differs from germline at one of its ends, possibly a read error. The chain has TRBV5-1 and TRBJ2-1, with 13 bases aligning to TRBD2. Germline loops: CDR1 SGHRS, CDR2 YFSETQ. The CDR3 length is 16 residues. The CDR3 here is CASSLRTSGSYNEQFF. The CDR3 coding sequence is TGTGCCAGCAGCTTAAGGACTAGCGGGAGCTACAATGAGCAGTTCTTC.

The rearrangement uses TRBV27 and TRBJ2-6, with TRBD1 as a possible D gene (5 bases). V was clipped by 9 bases and J by 1 base, with 10 bases between them. The germline CDR1 and CDR2 sequences are MNHEY and SMNVEV (reference sequence). The CDR3 runs 14 residues. As DNA, the CDR3 is TGTGCCAGTGCCAGGGTATCTGGGGCCAACGTCCTGACTTTC. Its protein product is CASARVSGANVLTF.

This clonotype was detected a few times. This CDR3 is CASSPTGNQETQYF. CDR3 nucleotide sequence: TGTGCCAGCAGTCCGACAGGAAACCAAGAGACCCAGTACTTC. The V call is TRBV6-2 or TRBV6-3, the J call TRBJ2-5, with D perhaps matching TRBD1 (6 bases). Trimming removed 5 bases from V and 0 bases from J, with 10 bases in between. The CDR3 length is 14 residues. Germline V gene lookup returns CDR1 MNHEY and CDR2 SVGEGT.

This clonotype was counted a single time. V is TRBV28 and J is TRBJ2-4; D gene uncertain. This CDR3 has 13 amino acids. The germline gives CDR1 MDHEN, CDR2 SYDVKM. Trimming took off 8 bases at V and 6 bases at J, with 14 bases between the two ends. The CDR3 region has the DNA TGTGCCAGCCGCCCCCATCTTCTAAACATTCAGTACTTC. It is translated as CASRPHLLNIQYF.

Only a few counts were recorded for this clonotype. The V call is TRBV27, the J call TRBJ1-2; tentative D call: TRBD1 (5 bases). Per germline, CDR1 MNHEY and CDR2 SMNVEV (reference sequence). CDR3 length equals 17 residues. Trimming pared 5 bases from V and 4 bases from J, leaving 23 bases between. The CDR3 sequence: CASSLRPEQGAIYGYTF. The CDR3 nucleotides are TGTGCCAGCAGTCTACGACCTGAGCAGGGTGCGATCTATGGCTACACCTTC.

The rearrangement uses TRBV3-1 and TRBJ2-1, with 7 bases fitting TRBD2. CDR1 and CDR2 (germline): LGHDT, YNNKEL (reference sequence). The CDR3 has 16 residues. Trimming at V came to 5 bases and at J to 0 bases, leaving 7 bases not matched to a gene. The CDR3 reads CASSTRLAASYNEQFF. DNA of the CDR3: TGTGCCAGCAGCACCCGACTAGCTGCCTCCTACAATGAGCAGTTCTTC.

Regarding this clonotype: One end of the junction is discordant with germline, which a read error may explain. The genes are TRBV12-5 and TRBJ2-1; TRBD1 matches 8 bases. CDR3 size: 14 residues. Germline CDR1 is LGHNT and CDR2 is FRNRAP. As DNA, the CDR3 is TGTGCTAGTTCGACAGGGGCGAGGGACAATGAGCAATTCTTC. This sequence encodes CASSTGARDNEQFF.

This chain joins TRBV5-5 and TRBJ2-5; D remains unclear. There are 17 residues in the CDR3. Germline CDR1 SGHKS, CDR2 YYEKEE (reference sequence). V lost 2 bases and J lost 0, with 17 bases in between. In DNA, the CDR3 is TGTGCCAGCAGCTTTCTCGGTGGTGGCTGGAACCAAGAGACCCAGTACTTC. Its protein is CASSFLGGGWNQETQYF.

This clonotype was found many times. Sequence at one end of the junction differs from germline and may be a read error. The chain carries TRBV5-1 and TRBJ2-7, with a possible D match to TRBD2 (6 bases). The germline gives CDR1 SGHRS, CDR2 YFSETQ. The length of the CDR3 is 12 residues. The CDR3 nucleotides are TGTGCCAGCAGTTTGTTGGGAGGCGAGCAGTACTTC. This translates into CASSLLGGEQYF.

The chain employs TRBV7-2 and TRBJ2-3; D could derive from TRBD1 or TRBD2 (5 bases each). With 5 bases removed from V and 6 bases from J, the gap between germline ends came to 12 bases. The CDR3 sequence is 13 residues long. The germline CDR1 and CDR2 sequences are SGHTA and FQGNSA. In DNA form, the CDR3 reads TGTGCCAGCAGCATCCTAGGGGACGATACGCAGTATTTT. Its translation is CASSILGDDTQYF. The full variable domain, rest sourced from reference TRBV7-2 and TRBJ2-3, is GAGVSQSPSNKVTEKGKDVELRCDPISGHTALYWYRQSLGQGLEFLIYFQGNSAPDKSGLPSDRFSAERTGGSVSTLTIQRTQQEDSAVYLCASSILGDDTQYFGPGTRLTVL.

The chain joins TRBV12-3 or TRBV12-4 to TRBJ1-5; perhaps TRBD1 as D (6 bases). V was trimmed by 3 bases and J by 2 bases, leaving 14 bases between them. CDR3 length equals 16 residues. The chain's CDR3 is CASSFPSAGGNQPQHF. The DNA of the CDR3 is TGTGCCAGCAGTTTCCCCTCCGCAGGGGGCAATCAGCCCCAGCATTTT.

The V gene is TRBV29-1, the J gene TRBJ2-7; 8 positions match TRBD1. There are 13 residues in the CDR3. V shed 5 bases and J 2 bases; nucleotides not matched to a gene: 5. Per the germline V gene, CDR1 is SQVTM and CDR2 is ANQGSEA. The CDR3 spells CSVQGAEAYEQYF. The CDR3 bases are TGCAGCGTTCAGGGGGCAGAAGCCTACGAGCAGTACTTC.

J is TRBJ2-7 and V is TRBV20-1; 12 bases match TRBD2. V trimming: 0 bases; J trimming: 3 bases; junction bases outside the gene matches: 6. CDR1 DFQATT and CDR2 SNEGSKA come from the germline V gene (reference sequence). The CDR3 totals 16 residues. The CDR3 nucleotides read TGCAGTGCTAGAGATTCCCAGGGACTAGCGGGCTACGAGCAGTACTTC. Translation gives CSARDSQGLAGYEQYF.

The CDR3 bases are TGTGCCAGCAGCCCCAACTATGAGCAGTTCTTC. Its protein product is CASSPNYEQFF. The J gene is TRBJ2-1, the V gene TRBV7-9, with D hard to call. V lost 5 bases and J 8 bases, leaving 7 bases between the germline ends. The CDR3 loop spans 11 amino acids. CDR1 and CDR2 from the germline V gene are SEHNR and FQNEAQ (reference sequence).

The chain employs TRBV28 and TRBJ2-1; D gene uncertain. V lost 2 bases to trimming and J lost 8 bases, with 10 bases between them. The germline V gene has CDR1 MDHEN and CDR2 SYDVKM. This CDR3 is built from 13 residues. The CDR3 loop is CASSLAPIYEQFF. The CDR3 DNA reads TGTGCCAGCAGTTTAGCACCGATTTATGAGCAGTTCTTC.

This chain connects TRBV7-9 to TRBJ2-7; perhaps TRBD2 as D (5 bases). The germline V gene has CDR1 SEHNR and CDR2 FQNEAQ (reference sequence). There are 13 residues in the CDR3. Trimming removed 5 bases from V and 4 bases from J, with 12 bases in between. The CDR3 region is CASSHGVEYEQYF. CDR3 sequence (DNA): TGTGCCAGCAGCCACGGGGTCGAATACGAGCAGTACTTC.